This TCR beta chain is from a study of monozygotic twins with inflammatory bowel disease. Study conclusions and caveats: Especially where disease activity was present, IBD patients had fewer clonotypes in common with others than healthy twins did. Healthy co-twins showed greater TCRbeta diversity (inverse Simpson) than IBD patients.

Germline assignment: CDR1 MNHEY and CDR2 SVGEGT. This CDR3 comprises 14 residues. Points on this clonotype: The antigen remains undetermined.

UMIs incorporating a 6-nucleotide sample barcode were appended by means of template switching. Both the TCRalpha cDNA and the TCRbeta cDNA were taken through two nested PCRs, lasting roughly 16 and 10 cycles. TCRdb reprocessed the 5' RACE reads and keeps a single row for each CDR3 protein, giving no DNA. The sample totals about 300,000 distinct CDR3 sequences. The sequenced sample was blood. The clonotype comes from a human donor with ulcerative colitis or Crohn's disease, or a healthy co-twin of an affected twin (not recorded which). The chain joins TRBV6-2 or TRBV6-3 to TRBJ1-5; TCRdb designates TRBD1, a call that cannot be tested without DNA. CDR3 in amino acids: CASRFRAGNQPQHF.